The 18 T cell receptor beta chains below were found in one sample sequenced in a study of early T cells in non-severe SARS-CoV-2 infection. TCRdb analysed the 5' RACE reads with MiXCR anew, one entry per CDR3 protein. The sample gives 50,000 to 60,000 distinct CDR3 sequences, about a tenth of which show up once; less than 25% is in the top ten. Sequenced material: whole blood. Receptors were obtained from an adult who was a healthcare worker with PCR-confirmed SARS-CoV-2 infection or an uninfected control (not recorded which).

The chain uses TRBV29-1 and TRBJ2-3; no clear D gene. Germline CDR1 is SQVTM and CDR2 is ANQGSEA. The CDR3 covers 14 residues. V gave up 4 bases and J gave up 0 bases, with 11 bases separating them. CDR3 DNA sequence: TGCAGCGTTGTCGAGGACGCCAGCACAGATACGCAGTATTTT. Encoded protein: CSVVEDASTDTQYF.

The genes are TRBV2 and TRBJ2-3; 13 positions agree with TRBD2. CDR1 is SNHLY and CDR2 is FYNNEI in the germline V gene. The length of the CDR3 is 16 residues. V dropped 6 bases and J dropped 2; count of bases not matched to a gene: 5. The CDR3 region is CASSPGLAGVTDTQYF. The CDR3 nucleotides read TGTGCCAGCAGCCCCGGACTAGCGGGGGTCACAGATACGCAGTATTTT.

The rearrangement joins TRBV30 to TRBJ2-1; 8 nucleotides agree with TRBD2. CDR1 and CDR2 from the germline V gene are GTSNPN and SVGIG (reference sequence). V lost 6 bases and J lost 6; bases outside the gene matches: 10. CDR3 length: 14 amino acids. For the CDR3, the DNA is TGTGCCTGCGGTGCGGGACTAGAACCCAATGAGCAGTTCTTC. Protein product: CACGAGLEPNEQFF.

This chain connects TRBV3-1 to TRBJ2-3, with D possibly matching TRBD1 (5 bases). V was trimmed by 2 bases and J by 8 bases, leaving 14 bases between them. CDR1 and CDR2 from the germline V gene are LGHDT and YNNKEL (reference sequence). The CDR3 is 14 residues long. CDR3 coding DNA: TGTGCCAGCAGCCAAAGGGGAACTCTTGGTACGCAGTATTTT. It translates to CASSQRGTLGTQYF.

This clonotype was recorded many times. V gene TRBV7-3 combines with J gene TRBJ2-1; TRBD1 agrees at 10 bases. V gave up 5 bases and J gave up 8 bases; unmatched junction bases: 9. The CDR3 runs to 15 residues. Germline CDR1 SGHTA, CDR2 FQGTGA. The CDR3 DNA reads as TGTGCCAGCAGCCAAGCCGGGACAGGGGACTATGAGCAGTTCTTC. Residues: CASSQAGTGDYEQFF. Full variable domain (missing parts from reference TRBV7-3 and TRBJ2-1): GAGVSQTPSNKVTEKGKYVELRCDPISGHTALYWYRQSLGQGPEFLIYFQGTGAADDSGLPNDRFFAVRPEGSVSTLKIQRTERGDSAVYLCASSQAGTGDYEQFFGPGTRLTVL.

There are many counts of this clonotype. The chain links TRBV2 to TRBJ2-5, with D maybe TRBD2 (6 bases). The CDR3 is 15 residues long. V was cut by 3 bases and J by 5 bases, with 16 bases left in between. Germline V CDR1 and CDR2: SNHLY, FYNNEI. The CDR3 reads CASSEGTSRGETQYF. The CDR3 DNA follows: TGTGCCAGCAGTGAGGGGACCTCTCGGGGGGAGACCCAGTACTTC.

This clonotype occurred a few times. J is TRBJ1-2 and V is TRBV7-9; 7 positions agree with TRBD1. V lost 3 bases, J lost 6 bases, and 7 bases stayed unmatched. The CDR3 spans 14 residues. Germline V lookup: CDR1 SEHNR, CDR2 FQNEAQ (reference sequence). The CDR3 DNA is TGTGCCAGCAGCTTCCGGGACAGTCATGATGGCTACACCTTC. Encoded protein: CASSFRDSHDGYTF.

This clonotype was found many times. The chain links TRBV3-1 to TRBJ1-1; 7 bases align to TRBD1. This CDR3 is 14 amino acids long. V gave up 4 bases and J gave up 4 bases; unmatched junction bases: 6. Germline values: CDR1 LGHDT, CDR2 YNNKEL (reference sequence). The CDR3 DNA is TGTGCCAGCAGCCCGACAGGGAAAGTCACTGAAGCTTTCTTT. Translated, it gives CASSPTGKVTEAFF.

This clonotype has ten or more counts. This chain connects TRBV20-1 to TRBJ1-2, with D hard to call. The CDR3 consists of 11 residues. Trimming removed 3 bases at V and 8 bases at J, with 10 bases between. Per germline, CDR1 DFQATT and CDR2 SNEGSKA (reference sequence). CDR3 sequence: CSARTEGGYTF. The CDR3 bases are TGCAGTGCTAGGACCGAAGGAGGCTACACCTTC.

The gene calls are TRBV6-2 or TRBV6-3 and TRBJ2-5; D is uncertain. This CDR3 region has 12 residues. V was shortened by 2 bases and J by 3 bases, with 4 bases between the two germline ends. Germline CDR1 MNHEY, CDR2 SVGEGT. The CDR3 is CASSYGEETQYF. The CDR3 region has the DNA TGTGCCAGCAGTTACGGAGAAGAGACCCAGTACTTC.

This clonotype has just a few counts. This chain connects TRBV5-1 to TRBJ2-3, with D perhaps TRBD2 (6 bases). Per germline, CDR1 SGHRS and CDR2 YFSETQ. The germline V and J ends were trimmed by 1 base and 0 bases, with 12 bases remaining between them. The CDR3 runs to 16 residues. CDR3 protein: CASSLPPAGSTDTQYF. DNA for the CDR3: TGCGCCAGCAGCTTGCCTCCCGCGGGGAGCACAGATACGCAGTATTTT.

The rearrangement joins TRBV6-6 to TRBJ2-7, with D perhaps TRBD1 (6 bases). CDR1 is MNHNY and CDR2 is SVGAGI in the germline V gene (reference sequence). Trimming took 5 bases from V and 6 from J, leaving 14 bases between them. The CDR3 loop spans 13 amino acids. In nucleotides, the CDR3 is TGTGCCAGCAGTCCCCGACAGGAGGCCGAGCAGTACTTC. Its translation: CASSPRQEAEQYF.

This clonotype was detected a few times. V and J are TRBV6-6 and TRBJ2-1; TRBD1 aligns across 7 bases. The CDR3 is 17 residues long. Germline V gene data show CDR1 as MNHNY and CDR2 as SVGAGI (reference sequence). The V and J ends lost 0 bases and 0 bases, in that order; junction bases with no gene match: 5. The CDR3 reads CASSYSKGDSSYNEQFF. CDR3 DNA sequence: TGTGCCAGCAGTTACTCGAAGGGGGACAGCTCCTACAATGAGCAGTTCTTC.

A few counts support this clonotype. The chain combines TRBV10-1 with TRBJ2-5; TRBD2 matches at 7 bases. V trimming: 1 base; J trimming: 7 bases; junction bases outside the gene matches: 0. Germline V CDR1 and CDR2: WNHNN, SYGVQD (reference sequence). The CDR3 sequence is 12 residues long. CDR3 amino acids: CASSEWGGTQYF. The CDR3 bases are TGCGCCAGCAGTGAGTGGGGGGGGACCCAGTACTTC.

V and J are TRBV20-1 and TRBJ2-3; D is unclear. There are 11 residues in the CDR3. Germline assignment: CDR1 DFQATT and CDR2 SNEGSKA (reference sequence). V lost 3 bases and J lost 1, with 2 bases in between. CDR3 residues: CSASGTDTQYF. DNA for the CDR3: TGCAGTGCTAGCGGCACAGATACGCAGTATTTT.

V and J are TRBV9 and TRBJ2-1; TRBD1 matches 7 bases. Germline V CDR1 and CDR2: SGDLS, YYNGEE. This CDR3 comprises 17 residues. V was pared by 0 bases and J by 4 bases, with 10 bases of the junction left unmatched. In DNA form, the CDR3 reads TGTGCCAGCAGCGTAGGTCGTGGGGACAGACCATACAATGAGCAGTTCTTC. As protein: CASSVGRGDRPYNEQFF.

This clonotype was counted a few times. The chain employs TRBV20-1 and TRBJ1-4; 8 bases align to TRBD1. The CDR3 totals 11 residues. The trim removed 7 bases at V and 9 bases at J, leaving 4 bases unmatched. Germline V CDR1 and CDR2: DFQATT, SNEGSKA (reference sequence). CDR3 sequence: CSVGQDQKLFF. CDR3 coding DNA: TGCAGTGTGGGACAGGACCAAAAACTGTTTTTT.

This clonotype was counted between two and nine times. The chain employs TRBV10-3 and TRBJ2-1; D gene unclear. The V and J ends lost 0 bases and 4 bases respectively, with 10 bases between them. The germline V gene encodes CDR1 ENHRY and CDR2 SYGVKD. The CDR3 spans 15 residues. The CDR3: CAISESGGSYNEQFF. CDR3 in DNA: TGTGCCATCAGTGAGTCGGGCGGTAGTTACAATGAGCAGTTCTTC.